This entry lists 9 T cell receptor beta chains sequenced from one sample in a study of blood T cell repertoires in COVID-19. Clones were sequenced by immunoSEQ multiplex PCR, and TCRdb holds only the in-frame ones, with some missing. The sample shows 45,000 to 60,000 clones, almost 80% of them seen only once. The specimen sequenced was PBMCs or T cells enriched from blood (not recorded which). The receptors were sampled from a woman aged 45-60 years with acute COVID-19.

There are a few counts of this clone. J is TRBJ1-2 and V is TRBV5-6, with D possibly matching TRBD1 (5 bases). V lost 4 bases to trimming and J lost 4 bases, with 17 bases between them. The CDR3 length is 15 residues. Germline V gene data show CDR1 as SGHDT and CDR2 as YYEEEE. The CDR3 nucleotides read TGTGCCAGCAGCCGGACCGGGGGTCTGGGCTATGGCTACACCTTC. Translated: CASSRTGGLGYGYTF.

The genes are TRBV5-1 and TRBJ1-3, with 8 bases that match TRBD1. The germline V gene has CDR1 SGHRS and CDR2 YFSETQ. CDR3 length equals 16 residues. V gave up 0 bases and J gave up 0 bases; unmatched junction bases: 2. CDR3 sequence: CASSLAGGLSGNTIYF. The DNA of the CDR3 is TGCGCCAGCAGCTTGGCAGGGGGCCTCTCTGGAAACACCATATATTTT.

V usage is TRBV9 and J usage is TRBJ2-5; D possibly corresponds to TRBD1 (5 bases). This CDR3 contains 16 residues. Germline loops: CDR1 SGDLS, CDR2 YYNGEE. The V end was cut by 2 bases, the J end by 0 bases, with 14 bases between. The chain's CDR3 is CASSVYDSFHQETQYF. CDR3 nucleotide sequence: TGTGCCAGCAGCGTCTACGACAGTTTTCACCAAGAGACCCAGTACTTC.

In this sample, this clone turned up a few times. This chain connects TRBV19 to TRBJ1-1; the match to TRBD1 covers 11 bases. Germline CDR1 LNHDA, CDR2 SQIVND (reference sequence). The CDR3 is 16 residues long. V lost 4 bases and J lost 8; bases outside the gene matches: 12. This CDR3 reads CASSRPPDRGRGEAFF. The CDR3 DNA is TGTGCCAGTAGTAGGCCGCCGGACAGGGGGCGCGGGGAAGCTTTCTTT.

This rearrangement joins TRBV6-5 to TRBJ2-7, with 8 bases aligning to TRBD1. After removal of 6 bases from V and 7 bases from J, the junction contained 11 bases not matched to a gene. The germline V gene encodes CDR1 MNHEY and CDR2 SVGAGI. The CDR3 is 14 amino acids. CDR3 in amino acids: CASRDRVAGGEQYF. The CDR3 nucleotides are TGTGCCAGCAGGGACAGGGTGGCGGGTGGTGAGCAGTACTTC.

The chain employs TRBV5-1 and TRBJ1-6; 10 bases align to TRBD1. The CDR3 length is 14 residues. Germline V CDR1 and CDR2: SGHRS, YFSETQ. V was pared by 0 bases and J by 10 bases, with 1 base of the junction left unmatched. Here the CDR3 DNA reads TGCGCCAGCAGCTTGGAGGGACAGGGGTCACCCCTCCACTTT. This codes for CASSLEGQGSPLHF.

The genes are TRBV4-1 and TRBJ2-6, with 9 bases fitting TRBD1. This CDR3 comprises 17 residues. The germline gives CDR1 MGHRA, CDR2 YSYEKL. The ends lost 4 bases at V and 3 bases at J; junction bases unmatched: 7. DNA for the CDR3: TGCGCCAGCAGCCGAGGACAGGGGACGGTTGGGGCCAACGTCCTGACTTTC. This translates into CASSRGQGTVGANVLTF.

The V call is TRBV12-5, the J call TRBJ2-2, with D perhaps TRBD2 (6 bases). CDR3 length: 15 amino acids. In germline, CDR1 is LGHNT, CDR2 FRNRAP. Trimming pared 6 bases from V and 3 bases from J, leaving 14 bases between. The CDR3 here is CASGLLREDTGELFF. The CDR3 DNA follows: TGTGCTAGTGGCCTGCTTAGGGAGGACACCGGGGAGCTGTTTTTT.

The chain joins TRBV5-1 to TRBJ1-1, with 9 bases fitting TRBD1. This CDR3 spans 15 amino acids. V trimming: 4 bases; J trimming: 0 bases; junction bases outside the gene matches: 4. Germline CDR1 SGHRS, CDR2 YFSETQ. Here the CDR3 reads CASSIQGALNTEAFF. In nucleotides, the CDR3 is TGCGCCAGCAGCATACAGGGGGCCCTGAACACTGAAGCTTTCTTT. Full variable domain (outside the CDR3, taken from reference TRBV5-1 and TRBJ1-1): KAGVTQTPRYLIKTRGQQVTLSCSPISGHRSVSWYQQTPGQGLQFLFEYFSETQRNKGNFPGRFSGRQFSNSRSEMNVSTLELGDSALYLCASSIQGALNTEAFFGQGTRLTVV.